Described below is a single TCR beta chain sequence and its context. It lacks a known antigen. Base qualities are not at hand, and no much larger clone is one base apart. From the cysteine through the phenylalanine, the CDR3 covers 17 amino acids. Only the CDR3 DNA is retained, 51 bases long and in frame from the first base. Sequences MNHNS (CDR1) and SASEGT (CDR2) are obtained from the germline V gene. V gives up 3 bases and J gives up 4 bases, and the segment between their germline ends measures 21 bases. This specimen comes from a study of persistence of HIV-infected CD4 T cells (dated by TCRdb to about 2020). Describing the broader study: The study isolated CMV- and HIV-1 Gag-responding CD4+ T cells from ART-treated individuals to examine antigen-driven clonal expansion of HIV-1-infected cells. The clonality of all cells in each sorted population was measured by TCRbeta sequencing, and the clonality of infected cells was measured by proviral sequencing. The median time participants had been on suppressive ART was 8 years. For the TCR cluster analysis across participants, 8 participants were included for CMV and 6 or 7 participants for Gag. Peripheral blood samples of up to about 200 mL were collected at multiple time points, except for a couple of participants, who underwent leukapheresis at a single time point.

Findings and caveats that apply to the study as a whole: Only a small number of individuals took part in the study, and only a limited range of antigens was tested. Restriction of bulk TCR analyses to the rare CMV-responding cells that actually carried HIV-1 proviruses was not possible. TCRbeta richness in CMV- and Gag-responding cells was significantly lower than in anti-CD3/anti-CD28-responding cells; CMV-responding cells had higher oligoclonality than CD3/CD28-stimulated and Gag-responding cells. TCR oligoclonality correlated with proviral oligoclonality within the same sorted populations. Antigen-responding cells were enriched for expanded CDR3beta sequences that were degenerate, which suggests that CD4+ responses to CMV and Gag underwent convergent selection.

The immunoSEQ hsTCRB assay version 4, run in survey mode, was used to sequence TCRbeta repertoires from genomic DNA. For TCRbeta sequencing, genomic DNA was diluted to around 9.6 ng/uL, and up to 1 ug was used per sample. Processing in the source paper ran as follows. ImmunoSeq Analyzer 3.0 was used for analysis of TCRbeta data, and diversity was computed on productive nucleotide rearrangements. Lower-bound TCR diversity was estimated with the improved Chao index, and clonality with the Gini coefficient using the Immunarch R package. When different nucleotide rearrangements encoded the same CDR3beta amino acid sequence, each rearrangement was treated as a distinct clonotype. TCRbeta sequences significantly enriched in antigen-responding cells relative to anti-CD3/anti-CD28-activated cells were identified by differential abundance analysis. Using predicted peptide-MHC specificity as the basis, GLIPH2 grouped TCRs into clusters, both for each participant individually and for the merged data sets that combined participants. TCRdb carries this immuneACCESS record with in-frame sequences only. Its versions omit some clonotypes, under half of them owing to an unresolved V gene in the studies checked, with the rest unexplained. V and J calls plus clone size are reproduced from that table; the DNA served to infer D and trimming. Recorded for this sample are tens of thousands of clones; around 73% of them occurred a single time. The ten largest make up about 0.8% of the sample.

In the paper's terms, the treatment or condition label means: suppressive antiretroviral therapy. Lysates of CMV-infected fibroblasts were used at 10 ug/mL for cell stimulation. Memory CD4+ T cells that did not respond, being CD40L-negative, CD69-negative and CD45RO-high, were sorted as memory populations depleted of antigen-responding cells. Participants were HIV-1-infected adults who started suppressive ART during chronic infection. Participants had undetectable plasma HIV-1 RNA below 50 copies/mL for at least 4 years. To be included, a participant needed positive CMV serology and a CD4+ T cell count above 400 cells/uL. Before stimulation, PBMCs were isolated using density centrifugation and then depleted of CD8+ T cells. Stimulation of CD8-depleted PBMCs was carried out for 15 to 20 hours with anti-CD28/CD49d costimulation, CD40-blocking antibody and enfuvirtide, to prevent new infections. Sorting was done on either a Beckman Coulter MoFlo Legacy or an XDP sorter, and propidium iodide was used to exclude dead cells. Genomic DNA was extracted with the QIAamp DNA Mini Kit for samples above one million cells, otherwise with the Quick-DNA Microprep Kit.

This chain joins TRBV6-1 to TRBJ1-2, with TRBD1 tentatively as D gene (6 bases match). Source: CD4+ T cells sorted from PBMCs after roughly 18-hour stimulation, taken from a patient who received antiretroviral therapy. The cell subset or site label here, explained by the study, means: CD40L-CD69- CD45RO-high memory CD4 T cells not responding to CMV lysate. The receptor was derived from an adult woman with HIV who was CMV-seropositive. The CDR3 corresponds to CASSEITRQDAGYGYTF. The DNA sequence follows: TGTGCCAGCAGTGAGATCACCCGACAGGACGCCGGCTATGGCTACACCTTC.